This T cell receptor (beta chain) was captured in a study of blood T cell repertoires in COVID-19. About the study: Samples taken during acute and convalescent COVID-19 were collected in the United States, Italy and Spain. Sources were T cells, B-cell-depleted T cells, or PBMCs; the material itself was cDNA or gDNA.

In the authors' workflow: Researchers report that nucleated cell counts were estimated from reference gene primer amplification. Repertoires were generated with immunoSEQ multiplex PCR, while TCRdb's copy carries only in-frame clones and drops some. V and J calls and clone size follow that table, whereas D and trimming were derived from the DNA. Counted here are 200,000 to 300,000 clones, under 90% occurring once; the ten biggest clones make up roughly 4%. There are 12 residues in the CDR3. V lost 4 bases and J lost 13, with 16 bases in between. Germline CDR1 and CDR2: SNHLY and FYNNEI. Categorization into cohorts depended on clinical history that participants reported.

Sequencing was carried out using PBMCs or T cells enriched from blood (not recorded which). The TCR was taken from a woman under 40 with acute COVID-19. The chain combines TRBV2 with TRBJ1-2; no definite D call. Here the CDR3 reads CASSGDDSGSTF. The CDR3 nucleotides are TGTGCCAGCAGTGGAGACGACTCCGGTTCCACCTTC.